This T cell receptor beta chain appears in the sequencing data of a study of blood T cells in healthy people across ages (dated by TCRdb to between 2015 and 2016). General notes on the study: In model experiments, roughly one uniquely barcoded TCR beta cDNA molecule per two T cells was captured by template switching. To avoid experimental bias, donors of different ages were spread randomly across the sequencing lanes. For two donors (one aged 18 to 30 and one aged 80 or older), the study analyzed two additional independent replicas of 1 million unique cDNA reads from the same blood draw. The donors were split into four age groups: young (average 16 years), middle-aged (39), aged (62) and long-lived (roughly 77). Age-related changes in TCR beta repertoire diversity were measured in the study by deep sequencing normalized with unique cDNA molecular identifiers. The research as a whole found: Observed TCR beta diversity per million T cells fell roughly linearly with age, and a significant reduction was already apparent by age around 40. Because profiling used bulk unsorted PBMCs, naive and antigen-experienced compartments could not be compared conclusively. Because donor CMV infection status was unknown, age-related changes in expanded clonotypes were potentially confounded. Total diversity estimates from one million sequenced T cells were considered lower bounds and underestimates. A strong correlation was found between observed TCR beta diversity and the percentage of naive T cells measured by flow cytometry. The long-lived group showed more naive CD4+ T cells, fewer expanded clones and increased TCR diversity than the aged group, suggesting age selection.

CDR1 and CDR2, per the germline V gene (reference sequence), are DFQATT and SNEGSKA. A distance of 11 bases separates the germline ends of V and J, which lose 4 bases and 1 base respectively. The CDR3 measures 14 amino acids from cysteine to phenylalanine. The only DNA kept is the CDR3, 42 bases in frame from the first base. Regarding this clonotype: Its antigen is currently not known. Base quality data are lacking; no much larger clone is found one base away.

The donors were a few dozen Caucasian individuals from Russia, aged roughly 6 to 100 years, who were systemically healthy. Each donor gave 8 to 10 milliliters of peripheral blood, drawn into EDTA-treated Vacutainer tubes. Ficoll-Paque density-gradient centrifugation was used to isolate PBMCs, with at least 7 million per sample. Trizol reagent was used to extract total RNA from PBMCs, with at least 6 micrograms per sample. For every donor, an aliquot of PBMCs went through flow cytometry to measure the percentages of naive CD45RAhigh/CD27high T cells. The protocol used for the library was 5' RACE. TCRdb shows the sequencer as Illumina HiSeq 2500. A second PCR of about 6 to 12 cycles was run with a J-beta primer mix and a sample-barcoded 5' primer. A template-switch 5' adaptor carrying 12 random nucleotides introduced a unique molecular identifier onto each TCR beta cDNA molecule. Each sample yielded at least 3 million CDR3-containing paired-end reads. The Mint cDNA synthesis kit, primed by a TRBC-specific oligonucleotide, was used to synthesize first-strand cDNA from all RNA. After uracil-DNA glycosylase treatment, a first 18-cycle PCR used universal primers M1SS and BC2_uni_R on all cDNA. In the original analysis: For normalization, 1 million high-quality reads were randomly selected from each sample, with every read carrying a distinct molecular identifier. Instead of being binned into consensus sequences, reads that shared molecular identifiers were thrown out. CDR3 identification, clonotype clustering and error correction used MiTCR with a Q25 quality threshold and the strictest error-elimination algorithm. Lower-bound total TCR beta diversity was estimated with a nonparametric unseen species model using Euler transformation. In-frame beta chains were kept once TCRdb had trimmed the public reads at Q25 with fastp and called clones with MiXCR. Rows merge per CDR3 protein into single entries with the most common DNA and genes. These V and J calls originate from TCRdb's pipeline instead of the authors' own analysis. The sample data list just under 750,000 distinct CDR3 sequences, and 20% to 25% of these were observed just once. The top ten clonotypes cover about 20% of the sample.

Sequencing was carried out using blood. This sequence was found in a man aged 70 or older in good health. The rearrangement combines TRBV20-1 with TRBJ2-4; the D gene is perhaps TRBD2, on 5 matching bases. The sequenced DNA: TGCAGTGCTATGCGGGTTAGGGCCAAAAACATTCAGTACTTC. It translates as CSAMRVRAKNIQYF.